This TCR beta chain was profiled in a study of cytomegalovirus exposure and HLA in healthy donors. Points from the study as a whole: Later work associated 17,000 or so TCR beta sequences with HLA alleles at 0.05 false discovery rate. Further analysis was carried out later, and it showed several of the most significant clusters appearing linked to common viral pathogens. V- and J-gene trimming of TCR beta was linked (in a later analysis) to a missense DCLRE1C variant.

With regard to this clone: Antigen: not known.

The CDR3 is made up of 15 amino acids. Trimming removed 1 base from V and 5 bases from J; junction bases left unmatched: 9. CDR1 is SGHRS and CDR2 is YFSETQ in the germline V gene. Researchers ran the PCR with 60 Vbeta and 13 Jbeta primers. Clones were sequenced by immunoSEQ multiplex PCR, and TCRdb holds only the in-frame ones, with some missing. The repertoire has under 55,000 clones, approximately 77% of them found once; the top ten carry about 9.1%. V usage is TRBV5-1 and J usage is TRBJ2-7; 7 bases are a match to TRBD1. The clonotype was recovered from a woman aged 50 to 60 in good health and CMV-seronegative. The source material was PBMCs. The CDR3 bases are TGCGCCAGCAGCTTGTTGTCAGGGGGAAACAACGAGCAGTACTTC. Protein sequence: CASSLLSGGNNEQYF.